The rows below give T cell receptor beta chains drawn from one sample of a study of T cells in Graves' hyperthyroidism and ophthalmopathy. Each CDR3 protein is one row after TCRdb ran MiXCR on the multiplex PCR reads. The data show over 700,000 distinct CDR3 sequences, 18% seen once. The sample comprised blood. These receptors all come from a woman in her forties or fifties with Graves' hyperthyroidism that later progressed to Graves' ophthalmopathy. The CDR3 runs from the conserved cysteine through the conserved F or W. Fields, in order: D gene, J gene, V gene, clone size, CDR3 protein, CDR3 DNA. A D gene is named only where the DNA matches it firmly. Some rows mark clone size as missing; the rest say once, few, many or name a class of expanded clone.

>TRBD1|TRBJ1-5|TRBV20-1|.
CSARQAGGRQPQHF
TGCAGTGCTAGACAGGCAGGGGGACGTCAGCCCCAGCATTTT
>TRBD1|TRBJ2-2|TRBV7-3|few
CASSSRTGSTGELFF
TGTGCCAGCAGCTCAAGGACAGGGAGCACCGGGGAGCTGTTTTTT
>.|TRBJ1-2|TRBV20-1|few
CSARVVGIGNYGYTF
TGCAGTGCTAGAGTGGTGGGGATCGGGAACTATGGCTACACCTTC
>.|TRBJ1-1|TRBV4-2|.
CASSQVTRDTEAFF
TGTGCCAGCAGCCAAGTTACCAGGGACACTGAAGCTTTCTTT
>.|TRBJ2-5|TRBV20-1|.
CSARDTRTGGGSSKTQYF
TGCAGTGCTAGGGATACCCGTACAGGCGGAGGTAGCTCCAAAACCCAGTACTTC
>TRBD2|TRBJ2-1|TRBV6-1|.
CASRGGRGEQFF
TGTGCCAGCCGGGGGGGCAGAGGTGAGCAGTTCTTC
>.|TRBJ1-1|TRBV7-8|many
CASSLRGGLNTEAFF
TGTGCCAGCAGCTTAAGGGGGGGGCTGAACACTGAAGCTTTCTTT
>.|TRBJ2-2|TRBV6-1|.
CASTGLGELFF
TGTGCCAGCACCGGATTGGGGGAGCTGTTTTTT
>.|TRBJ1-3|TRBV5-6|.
CASSVREGDTIYF
TGTGCCAGCAGCGTTCGCGAAGGAGACACCATATATTTT
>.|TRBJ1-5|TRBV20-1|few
CSARDPLTDNQPQHF
TGCAGTGCTAGAGATCCGTTGACGGACAATCAGCCCCAGCATTTT
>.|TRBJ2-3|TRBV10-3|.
CAISGSLDTQYF
TGTGCCATCAGTGGGTCCCTAGATACGCAGTATTTT
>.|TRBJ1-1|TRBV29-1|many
CSETTDDTEAFF
TGCAGCGAAACGACAGACGACACTGAAGCTTTCTTT
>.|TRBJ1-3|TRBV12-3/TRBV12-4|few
CASPGSIAGNTIYF
TGTGCCAGCCCGGGGTCGATAGCTGGAAACACCATATATTTT